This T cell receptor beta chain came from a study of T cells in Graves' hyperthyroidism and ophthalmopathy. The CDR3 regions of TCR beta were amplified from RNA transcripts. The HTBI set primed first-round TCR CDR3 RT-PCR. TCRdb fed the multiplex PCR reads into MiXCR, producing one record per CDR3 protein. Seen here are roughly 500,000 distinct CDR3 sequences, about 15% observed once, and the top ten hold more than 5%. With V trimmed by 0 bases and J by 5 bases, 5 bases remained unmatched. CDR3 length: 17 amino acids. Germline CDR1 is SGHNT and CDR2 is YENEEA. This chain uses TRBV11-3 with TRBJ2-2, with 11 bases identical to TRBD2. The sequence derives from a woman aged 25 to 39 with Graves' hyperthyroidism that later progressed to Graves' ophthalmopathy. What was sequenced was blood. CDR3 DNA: TGTGCCAGCAGCTTAGAAGGTCGGACTAGCGGGACCGGGGAGCTGTTTTTT. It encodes CASSLEGRTSGTGELFF.